This TCR beta chain was retrieved from a study of blood T cell repertoires in COVID-19. Overall study: COVID-19 samples collected from the United States, Italy and Spain covered acute and convalescent phases. Sample material is recorded as cDNA or gDNA derived from T cells, B-cell-depleted T cells, or PBMCs.

A note on this clone: A junction boundary mismatches the germline segment, possibly from a read error.

In the original analysis: Reference gene primers were amplified, and this amplification served to estimate nucleated cell counts. Profiling relied on immunoSEQ multiplex PCR, and the TCRdb table lists in-frame clones only, not all of them. V and J calls and clone size come straight from that table; D and trimming were deduced from the DNA. This table has about 25,000 clones, approximately 88% appearing once. Germline CDR1 and CDR2: SGHDT and YYEEEE. This CDR3 has 12 residues. V gene TRBV5-6 combines with J gene TRBJ2-1, with TRBD2 matching over 10 bases. Input material: peripheral blood. The source is a man in his 70s with active COVID-19. The CDR3 region has the DNA TGTGCCAGCAGCTTGGTAGCGGGGGGACCGGTCTTC. It codes for CASSLVAGGPVF. Filled out from reference TRBV5-6 and TRBJ2-1, the complete variable domain reads DAGVTQSPTHLIKTRGQQVTLRCSPKSGHDTVSWYQQALGQGPQFIFQYYEEEERQRGNFPDRFSGHQFPNYSSELNVNALLLGDSALYLCASSLVAGGPVFGPGTRLTVL.